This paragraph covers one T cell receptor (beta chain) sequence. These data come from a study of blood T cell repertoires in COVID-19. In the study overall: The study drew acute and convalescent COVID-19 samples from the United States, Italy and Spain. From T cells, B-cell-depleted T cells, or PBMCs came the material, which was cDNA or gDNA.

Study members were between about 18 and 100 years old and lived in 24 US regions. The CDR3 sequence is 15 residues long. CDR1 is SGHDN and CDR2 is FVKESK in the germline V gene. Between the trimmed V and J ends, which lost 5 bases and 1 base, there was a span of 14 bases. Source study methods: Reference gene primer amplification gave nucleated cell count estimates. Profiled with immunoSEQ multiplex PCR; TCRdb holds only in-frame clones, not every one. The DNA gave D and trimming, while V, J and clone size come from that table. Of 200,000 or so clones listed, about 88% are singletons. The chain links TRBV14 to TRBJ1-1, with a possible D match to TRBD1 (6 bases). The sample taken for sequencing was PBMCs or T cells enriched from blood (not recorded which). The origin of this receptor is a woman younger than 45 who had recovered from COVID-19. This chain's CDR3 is CASSKGGRGNTEAFF. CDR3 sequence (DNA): TGTGCCAGCAGCAAAGGGGGGCGCGGGAACACTGAAGCTTTCTTT.